This note documents a single T cell receptor (beta chain) sequence. Its antigen is currently unknown. The sample belongs to a study of OX40 agonist ivuxolimab in advanced cancers. Across the study: The treatment was a fully human IgG2 OX40 agonist, ivuxolimab. Broader study findings: Fewer expanded clones were found on average in CD4+ than in CD8+ T cells. Normalized T-cell clonal expansion was also low in a subset of nonresponders.

TCRdb's table, derived via immunoSEQ multiplex PCR, lists solely in-frame clones and lacks some. This sample has about 77,000 clones, with roughly 84% found just once. The material sequenced was CD4+ or CD8+ T cells sorted from blood, taken in a trial of the OX40 agonist ivuxolimab. The source of this sequence is an adult with an advanced solid tumor such as melanoma, head and neck, liver or kidney cancer.

The CDR3 here is CASSEMKGAYNEQFF. As DNA, the CDR3 is TGCGCCAGCAGTGAGATGAAGGGGGCCTACAATGAGCAGTTCTTC. The chain recombines TRBV10-1 with TRBJ2-1; maybe TRBD1 (6 bases). CDR3 length: 15 residues. V lost 2 bases and J lost 2, with 10 bases in between. Germline V lookup: CDR1 WNHNN, CDR2 SYGVQD (reference sequence).